Given below is one T cell receptor beta chain in context. Its antigen is unknown. The data were taken from a study of OX40 agonist ivuxolimab in advanced cancers. Points from the study as a whole: The authors did not determine the antigen specificity of the expanded peripheral T cells. Within 6 weeks, CD4+ and CD8+ blood T cells expanded clonally at 0.1 to 3.0 mg/kg.

With V trimmed by 5 bases and J by 5 bases, 4 bases remained unmatched. CDR3 size: 14 residues. The germline gives CDR1 SGHTA, CDR2 FQGTGA. This table comes from immunoSEQ multiplex PCR, and its TCRdb copy is limited to in-frame clones, with some not included. The data show around 140,000 clones, with around nine tenths seen just once and 0.95% to 1.4% held by the top ten. The receptor comes from an adult with an advanced solid tumor such as melanoma, head and neck, liver or kidney cancer. The chain joins TRBV7-3 to TRBJ2-2, with TRBD2 matching 8 bases. Sample: CD4+ or CD8+ T cells sorted from blood, taken in a trial of the OX40 agonist ivuxolimab. The CDR3 reads CASSPGGATGELFF. The CDR3 coding sequence is TGTGCCAGCAGCCCCGGGGGGGCGACCGGGGAGCTGTTTTTT.